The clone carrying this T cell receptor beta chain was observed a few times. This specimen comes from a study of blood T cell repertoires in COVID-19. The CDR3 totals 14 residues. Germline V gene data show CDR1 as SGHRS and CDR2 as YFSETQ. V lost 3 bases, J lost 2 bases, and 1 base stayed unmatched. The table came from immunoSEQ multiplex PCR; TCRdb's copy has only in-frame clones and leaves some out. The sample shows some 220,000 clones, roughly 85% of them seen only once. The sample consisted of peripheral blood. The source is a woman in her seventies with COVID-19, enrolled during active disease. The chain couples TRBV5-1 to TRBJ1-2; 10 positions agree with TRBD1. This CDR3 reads CASSSGQGNYGYTF. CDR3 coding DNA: TGCGCCAGCAGCTCGGGACAGGGGAACTATGGCTACACCTTC.